This T cell receptor (beta chain) was recorded in a study of blood T cells in healthy people across ages. Study-wide points: More naive CD4+ cells and higher diversity marked long-lived donors relative to aged donors. TCR beta diversity was tightly associated with the proportion of naive T cells. Per-million-T-cell TCR beta diversity fell roughly linearly with age. No conclusive comparison of naive versus antigen-experienced cells was possible with unsorted PBMCs.

CDR3 size: 16 residues. Germline assignment: CDR1 MNHEY and CDR2 SVGAGI. V gave up 0 bases and J gave up 2 bases; unmatched junction bases: 4. Regarding this clonotype: Its antigen is unidentified.

Using a J-beta primer mix together with a sample-barcoded 5' primer, a second PCR was run for roughly 6 to 11 cycles. TCRdb reanalysed the 5' RACE reads using MiXCR and keeps one entry per CDR3 protein. Of 720,000 or so distinct CDR3 sequences in the sample, approximately 40% were seen once. The gene calls are TRBV6-5 and TRBJ2-1, with 7 positions matching TRBD2. The sequenced sample consisted of blood. The TCR comes from an elderly man in good health. CDR3 residues: CASSYSLAVAYNEQFF. DNA for the CDR3: TGTGCCAGCAGTTACTCTCTAGCGGTAGCCTACAATGAGCAGTTCTTC.